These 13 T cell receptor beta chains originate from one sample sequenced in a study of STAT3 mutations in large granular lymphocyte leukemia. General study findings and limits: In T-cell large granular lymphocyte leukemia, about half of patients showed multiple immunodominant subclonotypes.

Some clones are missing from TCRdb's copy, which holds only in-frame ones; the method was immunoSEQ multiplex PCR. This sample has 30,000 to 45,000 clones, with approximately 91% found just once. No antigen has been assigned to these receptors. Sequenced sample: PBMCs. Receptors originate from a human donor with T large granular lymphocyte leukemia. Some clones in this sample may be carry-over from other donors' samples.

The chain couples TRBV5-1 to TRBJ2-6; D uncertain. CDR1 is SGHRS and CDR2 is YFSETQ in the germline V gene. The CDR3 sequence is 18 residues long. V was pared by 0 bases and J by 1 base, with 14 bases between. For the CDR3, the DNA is TGCGCCAGCAGCTTGGGGGAAACGATGGTTTCTGGGGCCAACGTCCTGACTTTC. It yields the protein CASSLGETMVSGANVLTF. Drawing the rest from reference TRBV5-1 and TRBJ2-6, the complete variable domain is KAGVTQTPRYLIKTRGQQVTLSCSPISGHRSVSWYQQTPGQGLQFLFEYFSETQRNKGNFPGRFSGRQFSNSRSEMNVSTLELGDSALYLCASSLGETMVSGANVLTFGAGSRLTVL.

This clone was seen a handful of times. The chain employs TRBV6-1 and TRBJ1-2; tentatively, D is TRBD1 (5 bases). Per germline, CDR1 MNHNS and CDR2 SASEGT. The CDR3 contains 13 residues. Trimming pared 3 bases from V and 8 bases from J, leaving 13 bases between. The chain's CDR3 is CASSDQGVGGYTF. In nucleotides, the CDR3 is TGTGCCAGCAGTGACCAGGGTGTGGGCGGCTACACCTTC.

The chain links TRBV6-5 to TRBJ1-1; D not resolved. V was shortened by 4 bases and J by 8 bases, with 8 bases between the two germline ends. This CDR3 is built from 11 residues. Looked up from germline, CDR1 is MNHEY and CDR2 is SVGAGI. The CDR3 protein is CASSSRLEAFF. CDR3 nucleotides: TGTGCCAGCAGTTCGAGATTAGAAGCTTTCTTT.

Written as DNA, the CDR3 is TGTGCCAGCAGTACCGGGACAGCGAGCTATGGCTACACCTTC. It translates to CASSTGTASYGYTF. The chain is built from TRBV28 and TRBJ1-2; 7 bases align to TRBD1. Trimming removed 5 bases from V and 4 bases from J; junction bases left unmatched: 7. Germline CDR1 reads MDHEN; CDR2 reads SYDVKM. The CDR3 consists of 14 residues.

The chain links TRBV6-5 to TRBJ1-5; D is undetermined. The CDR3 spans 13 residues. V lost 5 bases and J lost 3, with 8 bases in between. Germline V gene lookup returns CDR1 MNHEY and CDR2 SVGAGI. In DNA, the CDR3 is TGTGCCAGCAGTCCATACCTCAATCAGCCCCAGCATTTT. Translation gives CASSPYLNQPQHF.

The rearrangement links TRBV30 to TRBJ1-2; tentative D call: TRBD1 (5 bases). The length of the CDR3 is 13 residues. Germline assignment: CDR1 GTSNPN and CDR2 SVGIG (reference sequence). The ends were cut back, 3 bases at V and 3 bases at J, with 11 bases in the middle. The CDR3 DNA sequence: TGTGCCTGGAGAGAGAGGGGTGACTATGGCTACACCTTC. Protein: CAWRERGDYGYTF.

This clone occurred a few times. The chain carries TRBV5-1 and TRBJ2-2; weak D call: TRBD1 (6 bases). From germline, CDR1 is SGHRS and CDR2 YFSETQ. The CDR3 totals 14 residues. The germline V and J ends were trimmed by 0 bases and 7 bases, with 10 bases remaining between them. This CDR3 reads CASSLDRAGGELFF. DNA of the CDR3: TGCGCCAGCAGCTTGGACAGGGCCGGCGGGGAGCTGTTTTTT.

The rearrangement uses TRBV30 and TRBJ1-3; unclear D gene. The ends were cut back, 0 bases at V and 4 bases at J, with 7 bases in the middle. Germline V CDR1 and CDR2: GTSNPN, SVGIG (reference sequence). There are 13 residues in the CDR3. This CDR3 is CAWSVPRGNTIYF. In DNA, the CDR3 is TGTGCCTGGAGTGTACCAAGGGGAAACACCATATATTTT.

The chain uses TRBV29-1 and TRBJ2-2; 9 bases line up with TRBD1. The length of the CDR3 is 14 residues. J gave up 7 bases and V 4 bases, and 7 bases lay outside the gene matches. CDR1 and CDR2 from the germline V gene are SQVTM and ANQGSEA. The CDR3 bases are TGCAGCGTTGGGGGACAGGGTTTGGGCGGGGAGCTGTTTTTT. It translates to CSVGGQGLGGELFF.

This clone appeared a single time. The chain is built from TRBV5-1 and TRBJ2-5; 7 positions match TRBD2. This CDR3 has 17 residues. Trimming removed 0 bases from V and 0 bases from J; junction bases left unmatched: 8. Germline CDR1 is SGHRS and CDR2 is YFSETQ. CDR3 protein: CASSLGGGPAYQETQYF. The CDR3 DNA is TGCGCCAGCAGCTTGGGGGGGGGACCGGCGTACCAAGAGACCCAGTACTTC.

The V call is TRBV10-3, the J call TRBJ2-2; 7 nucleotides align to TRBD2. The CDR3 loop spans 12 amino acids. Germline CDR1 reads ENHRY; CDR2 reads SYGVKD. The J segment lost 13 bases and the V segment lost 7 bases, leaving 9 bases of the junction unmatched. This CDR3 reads CAINSGEGPLFF. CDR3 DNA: TGTGCCATCAATTCTGGGGAGGGTCCGCTGTTTTTT.

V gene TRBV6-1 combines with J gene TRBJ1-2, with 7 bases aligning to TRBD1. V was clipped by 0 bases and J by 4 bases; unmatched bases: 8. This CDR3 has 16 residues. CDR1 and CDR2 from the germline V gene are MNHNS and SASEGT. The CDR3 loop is CASSEARGQKFYGYTF. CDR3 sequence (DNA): TGTGCCAGCAGTGAAGCTCGGGGACAGAAATTCTATGGCTACACCTTC.

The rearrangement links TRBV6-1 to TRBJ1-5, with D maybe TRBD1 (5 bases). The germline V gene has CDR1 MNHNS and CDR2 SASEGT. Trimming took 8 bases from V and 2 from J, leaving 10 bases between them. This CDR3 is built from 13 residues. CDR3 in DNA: TGTGCCAGCGTACTCAGGGGCAATCAGCCCCAGCATTTT. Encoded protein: CASVLRGNQPQHF.